This TCR beta chain was retrieved from a study of technical replicates of blood from a few donors. Data came from immunoSEQ multiplex PCR; TCRdb stores just in-frame clones and leaves some out. The sample holds roughly 72,000 clones, about 92% seen once. The ends lost 2 bases at V and 0 bases at J; junction bases unmatched: 7. The CDR3 has 16 residues. CDR1 is KGHSH and CDR2 is LQKENI in the germline V gene. This receptor was identified in a human donor in good health. This chain joins TRBV18 and TRBJ2-7, with 7 bases that match TRBD2. The sequenced material came from T cells isolated from PBMCs. DNA of the CDR3: TGTGCCAGCTCACCATTCTTAGCGGGTAGCTCCTACGAGCAGTACTTC. Encoded protein: CASSPFLAGSSYEQYF.